This T cell receptor (beta chain) was recovered during a study of cytomegalovirus exposure and HLA in healthy donors. Study-level results: Most TCR sequences showed up rarely, but some public TCRs showed up in many donors. Earlier analysis found most TCR beta V segments productive about 87% or about 30% of the time. Relative to equally common others, HLA-associated TCR beta chains showed greater clonal expansion in a later analysis.

Healthy bone marrow donors supplied every sample. Vbeta (60) and Jbeta (13) primers were used in the PCR. Sequenced by immunoSEQ multiplex PCR; TCRdb stores in-frame clones only, minus some. The table shows more than 85,000 clones, with 9.5% to 15% occurring only once. This CDR3 spans 16 amino acids. The V gene lost 1 base and the J gene lost 3 bases, with 13 bases spanning the gap. Germline V CDR1 and CDR2: LNHDA, SQIVND (reference sequence). This clone has more than one count but fewer than ten. Its antigen remains unknown. This TCR derives from a man aged 40-49 years in good health and CMV-seropositive. The sequenced sample consisted of PBMCs. The chain recombines TRBV19 with TRBJ1-5, with no clear D. Here the CDR3 reads CASSIVRGRNNQPQHF. CDR3 DNA sequence: TGTGCCAGTAGTATAGTACGGGGAAGAAACAATCAGCCCCAGCATTTT.